One TCR beta chain is described in this entry. Its antigen is as yet unknown. Germline V gives CDR1 KGHSH, CDR2 LQKENI. Trimming stripped 4 bases from V and 2 bases from J, with 17 bases between. The CDR3 is 17 residues long. The data derive from a study of cytotoxic CD8 clonotypes in ibrutinib-treated CLL. The study, taken as a whole, reports: Baseline values of clonality outstripped age-matched healthy donors and followed circulating CD8+ T-cell counts.

Some clones are missing from TCRdb's copy, which holds only in-frame ones; the method was immunoSEQ multiplex PCR. The profile covers about 140,000 clones, with 85% to 95% appearing a single time and about a tenth taken by the ten largest. The receptor was isolated from a human donor with chronic lymphocytic leukemia. This chain connects TRBV18 to TRBJ2-2; D may correspond to TRBD1 or TRBD2 (5 bases each). The sample was PBMCs, taken after 12 months of ibrutinib treatment. As DNA, the CDR3 is TGTGCCAGCTCACTCTTCGGTCCGGGGACCAACACCGGGGAGCTGTTTTTT. Translation gives CASSLFGPGTNTGELFF.